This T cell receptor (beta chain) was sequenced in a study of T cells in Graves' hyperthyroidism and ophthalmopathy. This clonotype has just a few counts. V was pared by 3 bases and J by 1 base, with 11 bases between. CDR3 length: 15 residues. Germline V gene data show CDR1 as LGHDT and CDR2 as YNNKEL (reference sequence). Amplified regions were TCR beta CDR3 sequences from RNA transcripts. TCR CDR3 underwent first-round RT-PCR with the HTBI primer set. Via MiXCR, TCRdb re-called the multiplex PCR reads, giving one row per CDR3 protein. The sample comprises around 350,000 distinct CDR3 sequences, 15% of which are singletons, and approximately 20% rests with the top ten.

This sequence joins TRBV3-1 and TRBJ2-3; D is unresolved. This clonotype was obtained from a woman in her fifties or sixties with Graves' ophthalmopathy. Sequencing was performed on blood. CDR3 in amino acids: CASSQAALGTDTQYF. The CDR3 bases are TGTGCCAGCAGCCAGGCGGCCTTGGGCACAGATACGCAGTATTTT.